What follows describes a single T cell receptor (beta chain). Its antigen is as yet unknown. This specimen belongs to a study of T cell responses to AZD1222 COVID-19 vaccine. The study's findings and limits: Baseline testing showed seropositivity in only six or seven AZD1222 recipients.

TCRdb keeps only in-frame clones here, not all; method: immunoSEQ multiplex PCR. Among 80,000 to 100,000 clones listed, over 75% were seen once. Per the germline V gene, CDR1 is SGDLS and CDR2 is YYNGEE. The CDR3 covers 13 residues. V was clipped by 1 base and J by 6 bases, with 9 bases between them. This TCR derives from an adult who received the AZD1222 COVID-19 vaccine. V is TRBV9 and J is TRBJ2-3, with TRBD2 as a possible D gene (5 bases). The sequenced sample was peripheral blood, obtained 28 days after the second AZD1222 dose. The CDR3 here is CASSVNGKDTQYF. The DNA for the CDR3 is TGTGCCAGCAGCGTAAACGGGAAGGATACGCAGTATTTT.